The clone carrying this TCR beta chain occurred many times. These data are taken from a study of T cells in Graves' hyperthyroidism and ophthalmopathy. The TCR beta CDR3 regions underwent amplification using RNA transcripts as the source. First-round RT-PCR with HTBI primers amplified the TCR CDR3 region. From the multiplex PCR reads, TCRdb called clonotypes with MiXCR, one entry per CDR3 protein. Of 450,000 to 550,000 distinct CDR3 sequences listed, approximately 24% were seen once; the top ten hold around 10%. Per the germline V gene, CDR1 is MDHEN and CDR2 is SYDVKM. The CDR3 length is 12 residues. V was trimmed by 8 bases and J by 1 base, leaving 8 bases between them. Clinical Activity Scores of at least 3, NOSPECS grades of at least 4 and durations under 3 months characterized ophthalmopathy patients. PBMCs were derived from roughly 10 ml fresh peripheral blood.

The receptor was derived from a woman aged 30 to 39 with Graves' ophthalmopathy. The chain is built from TRBV28 and TRBJ2-5; perhaps TRBD1 as D (5 bases). The sample consisted of blood. The CDR3 loop is CASYDSQETQYF. Here the CDR3 DNA reads TGTGCCAGCTATGACAGCCAAGAGACCCAGTACTTC.